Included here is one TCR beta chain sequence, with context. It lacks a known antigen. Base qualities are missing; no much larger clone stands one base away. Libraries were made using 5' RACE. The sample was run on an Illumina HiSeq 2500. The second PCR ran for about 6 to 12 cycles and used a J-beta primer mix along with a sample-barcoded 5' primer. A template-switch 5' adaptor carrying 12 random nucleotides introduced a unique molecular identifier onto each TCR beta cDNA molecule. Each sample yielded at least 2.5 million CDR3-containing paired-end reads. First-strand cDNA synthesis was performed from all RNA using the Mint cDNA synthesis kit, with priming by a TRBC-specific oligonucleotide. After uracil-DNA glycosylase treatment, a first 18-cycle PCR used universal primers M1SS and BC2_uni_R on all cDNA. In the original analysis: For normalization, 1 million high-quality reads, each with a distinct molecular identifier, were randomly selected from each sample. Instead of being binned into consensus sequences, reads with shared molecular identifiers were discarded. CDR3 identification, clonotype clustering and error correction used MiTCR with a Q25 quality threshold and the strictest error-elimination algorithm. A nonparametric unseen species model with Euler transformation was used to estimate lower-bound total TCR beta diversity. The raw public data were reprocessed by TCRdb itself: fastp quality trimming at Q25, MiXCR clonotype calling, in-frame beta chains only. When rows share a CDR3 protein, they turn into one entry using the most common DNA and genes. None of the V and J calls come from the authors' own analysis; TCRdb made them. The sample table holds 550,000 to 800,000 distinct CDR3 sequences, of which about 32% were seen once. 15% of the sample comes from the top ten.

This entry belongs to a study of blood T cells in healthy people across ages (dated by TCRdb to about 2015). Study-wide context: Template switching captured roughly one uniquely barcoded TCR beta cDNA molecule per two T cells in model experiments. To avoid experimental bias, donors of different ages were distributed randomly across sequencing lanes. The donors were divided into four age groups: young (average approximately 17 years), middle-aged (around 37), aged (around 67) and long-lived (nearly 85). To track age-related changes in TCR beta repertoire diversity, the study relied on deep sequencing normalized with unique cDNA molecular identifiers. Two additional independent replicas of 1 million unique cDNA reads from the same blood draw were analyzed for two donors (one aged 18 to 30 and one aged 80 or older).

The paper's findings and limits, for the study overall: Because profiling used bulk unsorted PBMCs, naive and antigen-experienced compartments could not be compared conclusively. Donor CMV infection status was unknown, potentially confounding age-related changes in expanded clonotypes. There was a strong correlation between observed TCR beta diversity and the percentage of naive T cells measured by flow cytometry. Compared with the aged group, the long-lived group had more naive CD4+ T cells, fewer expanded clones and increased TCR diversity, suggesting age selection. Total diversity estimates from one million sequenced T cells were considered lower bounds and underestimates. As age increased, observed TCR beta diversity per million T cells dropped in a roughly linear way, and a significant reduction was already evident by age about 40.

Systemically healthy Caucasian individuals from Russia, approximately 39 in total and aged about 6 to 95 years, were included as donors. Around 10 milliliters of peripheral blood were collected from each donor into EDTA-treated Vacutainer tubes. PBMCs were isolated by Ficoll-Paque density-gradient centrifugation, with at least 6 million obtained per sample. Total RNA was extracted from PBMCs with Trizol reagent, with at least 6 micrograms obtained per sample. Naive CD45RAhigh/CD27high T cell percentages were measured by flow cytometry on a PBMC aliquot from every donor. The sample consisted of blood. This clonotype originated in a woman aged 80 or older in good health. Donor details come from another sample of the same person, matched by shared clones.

The CDR3 in this case is CSARGSGPGPETQYF. At the DNA level, the sequence is TGCAGTGCTAGAGGGTCGGGACCGGGGCCCGAGACCCAGTACTTC. Rearrangement joined TRBV20-1 to TRBJ2-5, with a tentative D call of TRBD1 or TRBD2, each matching 5 bases. The germline V gene (reference sequence) provides CDR1 DFQATT and CDR2 SNEGSKA. V is shortened by 1 base, J by 5 bases, and the region joining them spans 17 bases. The CDR3, cysteine through phenylalanine, is 15 amino acids long. The only DNA kept is the CDR3, 45 bases in frame from the first base.